This T cell receptor beta chain was retrieved from a study of T cell clonality in common variable immunodeficiency. The study, taken as a whole, reports: CVID subjects had higher TCRbeta clonality than healthy controls, most marked in about a third.

The data were produced by immunoSEQ multiplex PCR, yet TCRdb's version contains in-frame clones alone and is incomplete. The repertoire shows approximately 44,000 clones, none seen only once; the top ten take 2.8%. Germline CDR1 WSHSY, CDR2 SAAADI. Trimming at V came to 10 bases and at J to 4 bases, leaving 9 bases not matched to a gene. This CDR3 is built from 14 residues. Donors gave about 5 to 8 ml heparinized peripheral whole blood. As to this clone: What it recognizes is unknown. The read is 3 residues too short to cover the CDR3 end, so that end is filled in from the germline J gene.

The J gene is TRBJ2-1, the V gene TRBV10-2; TRBD2 matches at 8 bases. Sequencing input: peripheral blood mononuclear cells. The receptor comes from a person aged 18 to 70 in good health. The covered CDR3 bases are TGCGCCACCGGAGCGGGGGCCATTTACAATGAG. This sequence encodes CATGAGAIYNE. The complete CDR3 protein is CATGAGAIYNEQFF.